The rows below give T cell receptor beta chains drawn from one sample of a study of T cell changes during pregnancy in multiple sclerosis. TCRdb's table, derived via immunoSEQ multiplex PCR, lists solely in-frame clones and lacks some. The repertoire includes some 57,000 clones, roughly 89% of them detected once, and around 0.5% sits in the top ten. The source material was CD4+ T cells from peripheral blood mononuclear cells, sampled after pregnancy. The receptors were gathered from a female donor in good health, enrolled as a control in a pregnancy study. Each CDR3 is given with its conserved first and last residue. D genes are given only for firm matches. The size of a clone is reported for some rows only, either as once, few or many, or as a class for expanded clones.

TRBJ2-3	TRBV6-1	-	-	TGTGCCAGCAGTGTCACGACTCAGGGGTCCGATACGCAGTATTTT	CASSVTTQGSDTQYF
TRBJ2-1	TRBV5-4	-	TRBD2	TGTGCCAGCACCACAATAGCGGGGGCTTACAATGAGCAGTTCTTC	CASTTIAGAYNEQFF
TRBJ2-1	TRBV13	-	-	TGTGCCAGCAGCTTAGGCCTCACGCCTAAGCAAAGCTCCTACAATGAGCAGTTCTTC	CASSLGLTPKQSSYNEQFF
TRBJ1-1	TRBV7-9	-	-	TGTGCCAGCAGCCAAAGCAGGACAGTGGGTGAAGCTTTCTTT	CASSQSRTVGEAFF
TRBJ1-6	TRBV11-2	-	-	TGTGCCAGCAGCTTCTCAGGGGATAATTCACCCCTCCACTTT	CASSFSGDNSPLHF
TRBJ1-2	TRBV19	-	TRBD1	TGTGCCAGTAGTATCCGGCCGACCGGGACAGGGAACTATGGCTACACCTTC	CASSIRPTGTGNYGYTF
TRBJ1-5	TRBV19	-	-	TGTGCCAGTAGTATAGAAGAGGCTCCAAGGCAGCCCCAGCATTTT	CASSIEEAPRQPQHF
TRBJ1-2	TRBV11-2	-	-	TGTGCCAGCAGCCCTATTAAAGGGGCAGGAACAGCTAACTATGGCTACACCTTC	CASSPIKGAGTANYGYTF
TRBJ1-2	TRBV6-5	-	-	TGTGCCAGCAGTTACAATGGGCGCTATGGCTACACCTTC	CASSYNGRYGYTF
TRBJ1-1	TRBV5-1	-	-	TGCGCCAGCACCTGGACATCTATGAACACTGAAGCTTTCTTT	CASTWTSMNTEAFF
TRBJ2-3	TRBV15	-	-	TGTGCCACCAGCAGAGGCGAGAGGACAGATACGCAGTATTTT	CATSRGERTDTQYF
TRBJ1-6	TRBV4-3	-	-	TGCGCCAGCAGCCAAGATATGGCGGCAGCCTATAATTCACCCCTCCACTTT	CASSQDMAAAYNSPLHF
TRBJ2-3	TRBV10-3	once	-	TGTGCCATCAGTGAATCAGAAATTAGCACAGATACGCAGTATTTT	CAISESEISTDTQYF
TRBJ1-1	TRBV6-4	-	-	TGTGCCAGCAGAGCAGGGGCATCGAACACTGAAGCTTTCTTT	CASRAGASNTEAFF
TRBJ2-5	TRBV18	-	-	TGTGCCAGCTCACCACCTGTGAGGGGGAAAGAGACCCAGTACTTC	CASSPPVRGKETQYF
TRBJ1-2	TRBV6-6	few	-	TGTGCCAGCAGTACCGGAGCTAACTATGGCTACACCTTC	CASSTGANYGYTF